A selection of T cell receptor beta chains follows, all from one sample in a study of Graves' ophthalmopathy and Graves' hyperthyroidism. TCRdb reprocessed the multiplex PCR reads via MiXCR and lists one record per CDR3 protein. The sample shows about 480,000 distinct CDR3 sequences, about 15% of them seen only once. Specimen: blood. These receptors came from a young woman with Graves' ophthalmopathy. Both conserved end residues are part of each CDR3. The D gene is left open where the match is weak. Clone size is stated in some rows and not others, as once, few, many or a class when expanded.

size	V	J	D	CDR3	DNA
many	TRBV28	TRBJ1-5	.	CASSLFEQRAHQPQHF	TGTGCCAGCAGTTTATTCGAACAGCGCGCCCATCAGCCCCAGCATTTT
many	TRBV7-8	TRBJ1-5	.	CASRLGASNQPQHF	TGTGCCAGCAGGTTAGGGGCTAGCAATCAGCCCCAGCATTTT
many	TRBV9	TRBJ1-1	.	CASSPESEIVNTEAFF	TGTGCCAGCAGCCCCGAGTCAGAGATTGTGAACACTGAAGCTTTCTTT
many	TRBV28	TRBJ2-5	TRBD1	CASSRPWAGGTETQYF	TGTGCCAGCAGTCGCCCCTGGGCAGGGGGCACGGAGACCCAGTACTTC
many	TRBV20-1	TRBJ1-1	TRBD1	CSARDRVNTEAFF	TGCAGTGCTCGGGACAGAGTAAACACTGAAGCTTTCTTT
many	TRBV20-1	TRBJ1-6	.	CTVRRGNSPLHF	TGCACCGTTAGGAGGGGAAATTCACCCCTCCACTTT
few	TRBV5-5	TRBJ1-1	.	CASSPSAVEAFF	TGTGCCAGCAGCCCATCGGCTGTAGAAGCTTTCTTT
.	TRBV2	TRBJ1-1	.	CASSRTDVNTEAFF	TGTGCCAGCAGTAGGACAGACGTCAACACTGAAGCTTTCTTT
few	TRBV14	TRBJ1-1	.	CASSQDRAGSFNTEAFF	TGTGCCAGCAGCCAAGATCGGGCAGGGAGTTTCAACACTGAAGCTTTCTTT
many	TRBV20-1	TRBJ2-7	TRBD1	CNALRQGTQYF	TGCAATGCTCTACGACAGGGAACGCAGTACTTC
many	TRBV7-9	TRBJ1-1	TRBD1	CASMRGQLNTEAFF	TGTGCCAGCATGCGGGGACAGTTGAACACTGAAGCTTTCTTT
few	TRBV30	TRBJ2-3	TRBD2	CAWSAGGTDTQYF	TGTGCCTGGAGTGCGGGGGGGACAGATACGCAGTATTTT
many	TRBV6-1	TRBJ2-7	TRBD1	CASSDFDRVVYEQYF	TGTGCCAGCAGTGACTTCGACAGGGTCGTGTACGAGCAGTACTTC
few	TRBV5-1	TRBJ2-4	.	CASSPHSGAPKNIKYF	TGCGCCAGCAGCCCTCATTCAGGGGCCCCCAAAAACATTAAGTACTTC
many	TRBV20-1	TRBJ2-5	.	CSAGPQEPDQYF	TGCAGTGCCGGGCCACAGGAACCCGACCAGTACTTC
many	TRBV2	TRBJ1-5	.	CASRPTGVSNQPQHF	TGTGCCAGCAGACCTACGGGAGTTAGCAATCAGCCCCAGCATTTT
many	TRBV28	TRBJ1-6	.	CASSLFRDSYNSPLHF	TGTGCCAGCAGCCTCTTCAGGGACTCCTATAATTCACCCCTCCACTTT